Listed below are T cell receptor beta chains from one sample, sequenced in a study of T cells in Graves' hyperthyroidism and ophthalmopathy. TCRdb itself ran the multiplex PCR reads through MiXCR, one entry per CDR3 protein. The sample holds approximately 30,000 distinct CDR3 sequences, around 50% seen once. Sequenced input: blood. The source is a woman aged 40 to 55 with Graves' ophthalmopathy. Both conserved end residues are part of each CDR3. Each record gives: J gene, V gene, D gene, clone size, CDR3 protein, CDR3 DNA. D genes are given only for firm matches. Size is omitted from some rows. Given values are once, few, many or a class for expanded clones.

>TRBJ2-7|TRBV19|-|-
CASGHSGTSRYEQYF
TGTGCCAGTGGCCATAGCGGTACTAGTCGCTACGAGCAGTACTTC
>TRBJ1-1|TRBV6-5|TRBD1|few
CASSVGTGLNTEACF
TGTGCCAGCAGTGTCGGGACAGGCCTGAACACTGAAGCTTGCTTT
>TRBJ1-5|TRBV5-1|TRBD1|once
CATGETGRGNQPQHF
TGCGCCACAGGGGAGACAGGGAGGGGAAATCAGCCCCAGCATTTT
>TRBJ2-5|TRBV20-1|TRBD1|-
CSARDREETQYF
TGCAGTGCTCGGGACAGGGAAGAGACCCAGTACTTC
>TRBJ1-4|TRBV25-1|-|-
CASSDGGF
TGTGCCAGCAGTGATGGGGGTTTT
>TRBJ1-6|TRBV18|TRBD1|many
CASGQDLTSPLHF
TGTGCCAGCGGACAGGACTTAACCTCACCCCTCCACTTT
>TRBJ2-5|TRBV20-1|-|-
CSVSHRYQETQYF
TGCAGTGTCTCCCACCGGTACCAAGAGACCCAGTACTTC
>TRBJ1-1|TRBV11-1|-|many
CASGQHGGEKAFF
TGTGCCAGCGGTCAACACGGAGGGGAGAAAGCTTTCTTT
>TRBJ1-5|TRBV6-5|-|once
CASSYSAGQPQHF
TGTGCCAGCAGTTACTCGGCGGGACAGCCCCAGCATTTT
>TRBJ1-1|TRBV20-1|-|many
CSAKRTENTEAFF
TGCAGTGCTAAACGGACGGAGAACACTGAAGCTTTCTTT
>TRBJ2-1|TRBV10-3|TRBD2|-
CAISGTSGRSYNEQFF
TGTGCCATCAGCGGGACTAGCGGTCGCTCCTACAATGAGCAGTTCTTC
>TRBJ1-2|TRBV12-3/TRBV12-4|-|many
CASRTHWSSYGYTF
TGTGCCAGCAGAACCCATTGGTCATCCTATGGCTACACCTTC
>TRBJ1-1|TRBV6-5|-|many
CASSFGGMMNTEAFF
TGTGCCAGCAGTTTTGGGGGAATGATGAACACTGAAGCTTTCTTT
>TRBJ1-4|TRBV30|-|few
CAWSANNEKLFF
TGTGCCTGGAGTGCCAACAATGAAAAACTGTTTTTT
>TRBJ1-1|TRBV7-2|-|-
CASTSGSGNTEAFF
TGTGCCAGCACCTCAGGTTCTGGAAACACTGAAGCTTTCTTT
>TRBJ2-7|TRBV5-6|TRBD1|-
CASSPGQGLEQYF
TGTGCCAGCAGCCCAGGACAGGGTCTGGAGCAGTACTTC
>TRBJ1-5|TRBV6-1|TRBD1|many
CASSVTGDQPQHF
TGTGCCAGCAGTGTAACAGGGGATCAGCCCCAGCATTTT
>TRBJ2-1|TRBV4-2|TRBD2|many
CASSQDSGGADEQFF
TGTGCCAGCAGCCAAGATAGCGGGGGGGCGGATGAGCAGTTCTTC
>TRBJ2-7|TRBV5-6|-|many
CASSLDRSAYEQYF
TGTGCCAGCAGCTTGGACAGAAGCGCCTACGAGCAGTACTTC
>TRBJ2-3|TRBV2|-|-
CASTTTCGYSATQYF
TGTGCCAGCACCACCACTTGCGGCTACTCAGCTACGCAGTATTTT
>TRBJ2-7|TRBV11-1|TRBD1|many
CASTPGQGPYEQYF
TGTGCCAGCACCCCGGGACAGGGGCCCTACGAGCAGTACTTC
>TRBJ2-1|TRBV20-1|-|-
CSAGVPGNTQFF
TGCAGTGCTGGAGTTCCAGGAAATACGCAGTTCTTC
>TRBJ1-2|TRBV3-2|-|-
CASNGGSGNTF
TGTGCCAGCAACGGGGGCTCTGGAAACACCTTC
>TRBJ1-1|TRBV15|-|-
CATSRDSYTEASF
TGTGCGACCAGCAGAGATAGCTACACTGAAGCTTCCTTT
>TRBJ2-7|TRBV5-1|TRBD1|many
CASSPGTGISYEQYF
TGCGCCAGCAGTCCCGGGACAGGAATCTCCTACGAGCAGTACTTC
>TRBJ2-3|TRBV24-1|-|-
CATSDSASVNEQYF
TGTGCCACCAGTGATAGTGCTAGCGTCAATGAGCAGTATTTT
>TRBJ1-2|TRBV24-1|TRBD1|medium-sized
CATSDIRQGNYGYTF
TGTGCCACCAGTGATATACGACAGGGAAACTATGGCTACACCTTC
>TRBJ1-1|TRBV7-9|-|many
CASSLTENTEAFF
TGTGCCAGCAGCTTAACAGAGAACACTGAAGCTTTCTTT
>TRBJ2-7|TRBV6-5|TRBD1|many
CASSPLTGAYEQYF
TGTGCCAGCAGTCCCCTGACAGGGGCCTACGAGCAGTACTTC
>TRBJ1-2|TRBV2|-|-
CASSEAQEGYTF
TGTGCCAGCAGTGAAGCGCAGGAGGGCTACACCTTC
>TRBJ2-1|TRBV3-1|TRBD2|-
CASSQDSPGGSSYNEQFF
TGTGCCAGCAGCCAAGATAGCCCGGGGGGGAGCTCCTACAATGAGCAGTTCTTC
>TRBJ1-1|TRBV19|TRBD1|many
CASRDRVAEAFF
TGTGCCAGTAGGGACAGGGTAGCTGAAGCTTTCTTT
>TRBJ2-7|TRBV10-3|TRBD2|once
CAIRAGTSGIYEQYF
TGTGCCATCAGAGCCGGGACTAGCGGGATCTATGAGCAGTACTTC
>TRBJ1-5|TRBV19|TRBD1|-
CASTTGGTLSRQPQHF
TGTGCCAGTACTACAGGGGGAACTCTTTCACGCCAGCCCCAGCATTTT
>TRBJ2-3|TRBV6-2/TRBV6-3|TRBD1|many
CATGRGMGTDTQYF
TGTGCCACGGGCAGGGGGATGGGCACAGATACGCAGTATTTT
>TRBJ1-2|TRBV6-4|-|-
CASSDRLGISGNTF
TGTGCCAGCAGTGATCGCCTAGGGATCTCTGGAAACACCTTC
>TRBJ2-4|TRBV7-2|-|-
CASSLSGLNTGENIQYF
TGTGCCAGCAGCTTGAGCGGGCTGAACACCGGGGAAAACATTCAGTACTTC
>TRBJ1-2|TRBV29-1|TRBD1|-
CSVMGEGAIYGYTF
TGCAGCGTGATGGGGGAGGGGGCGATCTATGGCTACACCTTC
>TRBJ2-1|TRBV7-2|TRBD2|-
CASSLVFSGGARQFF
TGTGCCAGCAGCTTAGTGTTTAGCGGGGGGGCCAGGCAGTTCTTC
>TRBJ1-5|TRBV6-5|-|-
CASRTGGLGPQHF
TGTGCCAGCAGAACCGGCGGCCTTGGACCCCAGCATTTT
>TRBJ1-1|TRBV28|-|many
CASSLGGPTEAFF
TGTGCCAGCAGTTTAGGAGGTCCCACTGAAGCTTTCTTT
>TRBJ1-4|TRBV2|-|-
CASSEGLDNEKLFF
TGTGCCAGCAGTGAAGGACTGGATAATGAAAAACTGTTTTTT
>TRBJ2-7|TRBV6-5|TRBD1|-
CASSATTGGTGELYF
TGTGCCAGCAGCGCCACGACAGGGGGCACCGGGGAGCTGTACTTC
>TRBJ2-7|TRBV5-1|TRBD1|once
CASSTGTDYEQYF
TGCGCCAGCAGCACCGGGACAGACTACGAGCAGTACTTC
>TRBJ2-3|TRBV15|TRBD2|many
CATSSIAGGTDTQYF
TGTGCCACCAGCAGTATAGCGGGAGGTACAGATACGCAGTATTTT
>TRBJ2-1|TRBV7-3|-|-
CASSSPGNEQFF
TGTGCCAGCAGCTCCCCGGGGAATGAGCAGTTCTTC